Listed below are T cell receptor beta chains from one sample, sequenced in a study of blood T cell repertoires in COVID-19. The repertoire was sequenced with immunoSEQ multiplex PCR; TCRdb's copy has only in-frame clones and lacks some. The sample holds about 250,000 clones, 86% seen once. The specimen was peripheral blood. All receptors derive from a woman aged 55-75 years who had recovered from COVID-19. The CDR3 runs from the conserved cysteine through the conserved F or W. Each record gives: CDR3 length, D gene, V gene, clone size, J gene, CDR3 DNA, CDR3 protein. A D gene is named only where the DNA matches it firmly. Some rows mark clone size as missing; the rest say once, few, many or name a class of expanded clone.

CDR3 length: 16; D gene: TRBD1; V gene: TRBV19; clone size: .; J gene: TRBJ1-3; CDR3 DNA: TGTGCCAGTAGTATCGGGACAGGCGGATCTGGAAACACCATATATTTT; CDR3 protein: CASSIGTGGSGNTIYF
CDR3 length: 12; D gene: .; V gene: TRBV7-2; clone size: .; J gene: TRBJ1-2; CDR3 DNA: TGTGCCAGCAGCACGAGGGACTATGGCTACACCTTC; CDR3 protein: CASSTRDYGYTF
CDR3 length: 15; D gene: .; V gene: TRBV6-2/TRBV6-3; clone size: .; J gene: TRBJ2-7; CDR3 DNA: TGTGCCAGCAGTATTCCAAGAGGGGGGGCAGAAGAGCAGTACTTC; CDR3 protein: CASSIPRGGAEEQYF
CDR3 length: 13; D gene: TRBD1; V gene: TRBV29-1; clone size: few; J gene: TRBJ2-7; CDR3 DNA: TGCAGCGTTGAAAGGGACAGCAATTACGAGCAGTACTTC; CDR3 protein: CSVERDSNYEQYF
CDR3 length: 17; D gene: TRBD2; V gene: TRBV5-4; clone size: .; J gene: TRBJ2-3; CDR3 DNA: TGTGCCAGCAGCTCCCCCCTAGCGGGGATTCCCACAGATACGCAGTATTTT; CDR3 protein: CASSSPLAGIPTDTQYF
CDR3 length: 14; D gene: .; V gene: TRBV4-1; clone size: .; J gene: TRBJ2-2; CDR3 DNA: TGCGCCAGCAGCCAATCGGGGGGCCCCGGGGAGCTGTTTTTT; CDR3 protein: CASSQSGGPGELFF
CDR3 length: 12; D gene: .; V gene: TRBV7-2; clone size: .; J gene: TRBJ2-1; CDR3 DNA: TGTGCCAGCAGCCTTTCCTACAATGAGCAGTTCTTC; CDR3 protein: CASSLSYNEQFF
CDR3 length: 14; D gene: .; V gene: TRBV6-1; clone size: .; J gene: TRBJ1-1; CDR3 DNA: TGTGCCAGCAGTGAAGGAAGAGGGAGCACTGAAGCTTTCTTT; CDR3 protein: CASSEGRGSTEAFF
CDR3 length: 14; D gene: .; V gene: TRBV28; clone size: few; J gene: TRBJ1-1; CDR3 DNA: TGTGCCAGCAGCTACACAGGGACGGACACTGAAGCTTTCTTT; CDR3 protein: CASSYTGTDTEAFF
CDR3 length: 18; D gene: TRBD1; V gene: TRBV4-3; clone size: .; J gene: TRBJ2-6; CDR3 DNA: TGCGCCAGCAGCCAGGCGGGACAGGGGGTACCTGGGGCCAACGTCCTGACTTTC; CDR3 protein: CASSQAGQGVPGANVLTF
CDR3 length: 15; D gene: .; V gene: TRBV2; clone size: .; J gene: TRBJ2-1; CDR3 DNA: TGTGCCAGCAGCCAAGATATGGGGGCCGAGGGTGAGCAGTTCTTC; CDR3 protein: CASSQDMGAEGEQFF
CDR3 length: 20; D gene: TRBD2; V gene: TRBV6-1; clone size: once; J gene: TRBJ2-3; CDR3 DNA: TGTGCCAGCAGTGATTCCGGACTAGCGGGGGGGCCGGGGGGCACAGATACGCAGTATTTT; CDR3 protein: CASSDSGLAGGPGGTDTQYF
CDR3 length: 20; D gene: TRBD1; V gene: TRBV7-3; clone size: .; J gene: TRBJ2-6; CDR3 DNA: TGTGCCAGCAGCTCCCCTCCCGGGACAGGGGGCAGCTCTGGGGCCAACGTCCTGACTTTC; CDR3 protein: CASSSPPGTGGSSGANVLTF
CDR3 length: 12; D gene: .; V gene: TRBV6-5; clone size: .; J gene: TRBJ1-2; CDR3 DNA: TGTGCCAGCAAGGGGACAAACTATGGCTACACCTTC; CDR3 protein: CASKGTNYGYTF
CDR3 length: 14; D gene: .; V gene: TRBV6-5; clone size: .; J gene: TRBJ1-6; CDR3 DNA: TGTGCCAGCAGCCTTGGACAGAGCAATTCACCCCTCCACTTT; CDR3 protein: CASSLGQSNSPLHF
CDR3 length: 15; D gene: .; V gene: TRBV18; clone size: .; J gene: TRBJ2-2; CDR3 DNA: TGTGCCAGCTCGTCCGGGACATTGAACACCGGGGAGCTGTTTTTT; CDR3 protein: CASSSGTLNTGELFF
CDR3 length: 14; D gene: TRBD1; V gene: TRBV5-1; clone size: .; J gene: TRBJ2-7; CDR3 DNA: TGCGCCAGCAGTTGGGGGACAGCGCCCTACGAGCAGTACTTC; CDR3 protein: CASSWGTAPYEQYF
CDR3 length: 10; D gene: .; V gene: TRBV20-1; clone size: .; J gene: TRBJ2-7; CDR3 DNA: TGCAGTGCTGGCGGGTATGAGCAGTACTTC; CDR3 protein: CSAGGYEQYF
CDR3 length: 16; D gene: TRBD1; V gene: TRBV28; clone size: .; J gene: TRBJ2-3; CDR3 DNA: TGTGCCAGCAGTCGACCTATGACAGGGGGCACAGATACGCAGTATTTT; CDR3 protein: CASSRPMTGGTDTQYF
CDR3 length: 15; D gene: .; V gene: TRBV11-3; clone size: .; J gene: TRBJ1-4; CDR3 DNA: TGTGCCAGCAGCTTAGGGGAAGGGGTGAGAGAAAAACTGTTTTTT; CDR3 protein: CASSLGEGVREKLFF
CDR3 length: 15; D gene: .; V gene: TRBV7-2; clone size: .; J gene: TRBJ2-7; CDR3 DNA: TGTGCCAGCAGCTTAGCAGCCCAGGGCGGCCACGAGCAGTACTTC; CDR3 protein: CASSLAAQGGHEQYF
CDR3 length: 13; D gene: TRBD1; V gene: TRBV11-3; clone size: few; J gene: TRBJ1-4; CDR3 DNA: TGTGCCAGCAGCTCCGACAGGGGGGAAAAACTGTTTTTT; CDR3 protein: CASSSDRGEKLFF
CDR3 length: 16; D gene: TRBD1; V gene: TRBV19; clone size: .; J gene: TRBJ1-2; CDR3 DNA: TGTGCCAGTAGCTACGCGGGACAGGGGGGAGGCTATGGCTACACCTTC; CDR3 protein: CASSYAGQGGGYGYTF
CDR3 length: 16; D gene: TRBD2; V gene: TRBV13; clone size: .; J gene: TRBJ2-1; CDR3 DNA: TGTGCCAGCAGCTTAGGGCGGACTAGTCCGCGGAATGAGCAGTTCTTC; CDR3 protein: CASSLGRTSPRNEQFF
CDR3 length: 13; D gene: .; V gene: TRBV25-1; clone size: .; J gene: TRBJ2-2; CDR3 DNA: TGTGCCAGCAGTTTATTTGCGGGCGGGGAGCTGTTTTTT; CDR3 protein: CASSLFAGGELFF
CDR3 length: 16; D gene: TRBD1; V gene: TRBV18; clone size: .; J gene: TRBJ1-5; CDR3 DNA: TGTGCCAGCTCACCCCAGACAGGGACTAGCAATCAGCCCCAGCATTTT; CDR3 protein: CASSPQTGTSNQPQHF
CDR3 length: 14; D gene: TRBD1; V gene: TRBV7-2; clone size: few; J gene: TRBJ1-3; CDR3 DNA: TGTGCCAGCAGCTCCCAGGGGGGAGGAAACACCATATATTTT; CDR3 protein: CASSSQGGGNTIYF
CDR3 length: 13; D gene: .; V gene: TRBV4-1; clone size: .; J gene: TRBJ1-5; CDR3 DNA: TGCGCCAGCAGCCAAATCTACCTCTCGTCCCAGCATTTT; CDR3 protein: CASSQIYLSSQHF
CDR3 length: 14; D gene: .; V gene: TRBV5-5; clone size: .; J gene: TRBJ1-3; CDR3 DNA: TGTGCCAGCAGCACTGGTACGGCTGGAAACACCATATATTTT; CDR3 protein: CASSTGTAGNTIYF
CDR3 length: 15; D gene: .; V gene: TRBV6-1; clone size: .; J gene: TRBJ2-2; CDR3 DNA: TGTGCCAGCAGTGAATATGGCCAAATGAGGGGGGAGCTGTTTTTT; CDR3 protein: CASSEYGQMRGELFF
CDR3 length: 18; D gene: .; V gene: TRBV29-1; clone size: once; J gene: TRBJ1-2; CDR3 DNA: TGCAGCGTTGAAGGTCCACAGGGCCTAATAACCCGTAACTATGGCTACACCTTC; CDR3 protein: CSVEGPQGLITRNYGYTF
CDR3 length: 12; D gene: .; V gene: TRBV11-2; clone size: .; J gene: TRBJ2-7; CDR3 DNA: TGTGCCAGCAGAACAGGGTTGGGCGAGCAGTACTTC; CDR3 protein: CASRTGLGEQYF
CDR3 length: 15; D gene: TRBD1; V gene: TRBV5-4; clone size: once; J gene: TRBJ1-6; CDR3 DNA: TGTGCCAGCAGCCTAAACAGGGGGAGGTTCTCACCCCTCCACTTT; CDR3 protein: CASSLNRGRFSPLHF
CDR3 length: 13; D gene: .; V gene: TRBV6-2/TRBV6-3; clone size: once; J gene: TRBJ2-5; CDR3 DNA: TGTGCCAGCAGTAGACCCGACAGGATGACCCAGTACTTC; CDR3 protein: CASSRPDRMTQYF
CDR3 length: 13; D gene: .; V gene: TRBV19; clone size: .; J gene: TRBJ1-1; CDR3 DNA: TGTGCCAGTAGTATAGCCAGGGGCACTGAAGCTTTCTTT; CDR3 protein: CASSIARGTEAFF
CDR3 length: 15; D gene: TRBD2; V gene: TRBV5-1; clone size: .; J gene: TRBJ2-5; CDR3 DNA: TGCGCCAGCAGCTTGGCCGGGAGGACGGGAGAGACCCAGTACTTC; CDR3 protein: CASSLAGRTGETQYF
CDR3 length: 14; D gene: .; V gene: TRBV5-4; clone size: .; J gene: TRBJ2-1; CDR3 DNA: TGTGCCAGGAGGCGTGAAAGCTCCTACAATGAGCAGTTCTTC; CDR3 protein: CARRRESSYNEQFF
CDR3 length: 17; D gene: .; V gene: TRBV7-9; clone size: .; J gene: TRBJ1-1; CDR3 DNA: TGTGCCAGCAGCTGGTTCGGGGGGGACTACTTGAACACTGAAGCTTTCTTT; CDR3 protein: CASSWFGGDYLNTEAFF
CDR3 length: 15; D gene: TRBD2; V gene: TRBV2; clone size: .; J gene: TRBJ2-5; CDR3 DNA: TGTGCCAGCAGTGCAGCTAGCGGGGGCGAAGAGACCCAGTACTTC; CDR3 protein: CASSAASGGEETQYF
CDR3 length: 13; D gene: .; V gene: TRBV7-3; clone size: .; J gene: TRBJ1-2; CDR3 DNA: TGTGCCAGCAGCTTAAGAGGGTACTATGGCTACACCTTC; CDR3 protein: CASSLRGYYGYTF
CDR3 length: 13; D gene: .; V gene: TRBV11-2; clone size: .; J gene: TRBJ1-1; CDR3 DNA: TGTGCCAGCAGCTTCCTTAGGGGTGCTGAAGCTTTCTTT; CDR3 protein: CASSFLRGAEAFF
CDR3 length: 17; D gene: .; V gene: TRBV9; clone size: .; J gene: TRBJ2-4; CDR3 DNA: TGTGCCAGCAGCGTCTCCGAGGGCCGTGTGGCCAAAAACATTCAGTACTTC; CDR3 protein: CASSVSEGRVAKNIQYF
CDR3 length: 15; D gene: TRBD1; V gene: TRBV7-2; clone size: once; J gene: TRBJ1-5; CDR3 DNA: TGTGCCAGCAGCTTGACAGGGGCGAACAATCAGCCCCAGCATTTT; CDR3 protein: CASSLTGANNQPQHF
CDR3 length: 13; D gene: .; V gene: TRBV5-1; clone size: .; J gene: TRBJ2-5; CDR3 DNA: TGCGCCAGCAGTGGGCAGGGGAGAGAGACCCAGTACTTC; CDR3 protein: CASSGQGRETQYF
CDR3 length: 15; D gene: TRBD1; V gene: TRBV24-1; clone size: .; J gene: TRBJ2-5; CDR3 DNA: TGTGCCACCAGTGACCCAACAGGGGGCGAAGAGACCCAGTACTTC; CDR3 protein: CATSDPTGGEETQYF
CDR3 length: 16; D gene: TRBD1; V gene: TRBV19; clone size: .; J gene: TRBJ1-2; CDR3 DNA: TGTGCCAGTAGCACCACTGCACGGACAGGGATCGGCGGCTACACCTTC; CDR3 protein: CASSTTARTGIGGYTF
CDR3 length: 14; D gene: .; V gene: TRBV14; clone size: once; J gene: TRBJ1-1; CDR3 DNA: TGTGCCAGCAGCCAAGAACTGGGGGGAACTGAAGCTTTCTTT; CDR3 protein: CASSQELGGTEAFF
CDR3 length: 15; D gene: TRBD2; V gene: TRBV11-1; clone size: .; J gene: TRBJ2-1; CDR3 DNA: TGTGCCAGCAGCCCGAGGGCTAGCGGGGTTAATGAGCAGTTCTTC; CDR3 protein: CASSPRASGVNEQFF
CDR3 length: 17; D gene: .; V gene: TRBV24-1; clone size: .; J gene: TRBJ1-5; CDR3 DNA: TGTGCCACCAGTGACCCCCTCCGGGTCCATCGGCGTCAGCCCCAGCATTTT; CDR3 protein: CATSDPLRVHRRQPQHF
CDR3 length: 14; D gene: TRBD1; V gene: TRBV5-1; clone size: .; J gene: TRBJ2-2; CDR3 DNA: TGCGCCAGCCGGACAGGGCCCAACACCGGGGAGCTGTTTTTT; CDR3 protein: CASRTGPNTGELFF